These T cell receptor beta chains were read from a single sample in a study of blood T cell repertoires in COVID-19. Clones were read by immunoSEQ multiplex PCR, and TCRdb kept only the in-frame ones, dropping some. The sample includes about 140,000 clones, less than 80% of them seen just once. The material sequenced was peripheral blood. The receptors shown here come from an elderly woman with active or convalescent COVID-19. The CDR3 runs from the conserved cysteine through the conserved F or W. Each record gives: V gene, clone size, D gene, J gene, CDR3 DNA, CDR3 protein. D genes are given only for firm matches. Not all rows give a size; the values are once, few, many and, for expanded clones, a class.

V: TRBV6-1; size: few; D: TRBD1; J: TRBJ2-7; DNA: TGTGCCAGCAGTGAATGGACAGGCCCCTACGAGCAGTACTTC; CDR3: CASSEWTGPYEQYF
V: TRBV19; size: .; D: .; J: TRBJ1-1; DNA: TGTGCCAGTAGTGAGAGGGGGACCACTGAAGCTTTCTTT; CDR3: CASSERGTTEAFF
V: TRBV15; size: .; D: TRBD1; J: TRBJ1-4; DNA: TGTGCCACCAGCAGAGATTTCCAGGGGGGTGAAAAACTGTTTTTT; CDR3: CATSRDFQGGEKLFF
V: TRBV28; size: .; D: .; J: TRBJ1-5; DNA: TGTGCCAGCAGTTTGGGCAGGGTGAATCAGCCCCAGCATTTT; CDR3: CASSLGRVNQPQHF
V: TRBV7-3; size: .; D: TRBD1; J: TRBJ1-2; DNA: TGTGCCAGCAGCTTATGGCCAGGGGGTCTTGGCTACACCTTC; CDR3: CASSLWPGGLGYTF
V: TRBV6-1; size: .; D: .; J: TRBJ2-3; DNA: TGTGCCAGCAGTGAAATCCCCTACACAGATACGCAGTATTTT; CDR3: CASSEIPYTDTQYF
V: TRBV7-2; size: .; D: .; J: TRBJ2-6; DNA: TGTGCCTGCGGACAGCCACTACCCTCTGGGGCCAACGTCCTGACTTTC; CDR3: CACGQPLPSGANVLTF
V: TRBV18; size: .; D: TRBD1; J: TRBJ1-1; DNA: TGTGCCAGCCTAGGACAGGACCTCATGAACACTGAAGCTTTCTTT; CDR3: CASLGQDLMNTEAFF
V: TRBV19; size: .; D: TRBD1; J: TRBJ1-6; DNA: TGTGCCAGTATGCTACAGGGGGGTAATTCACCCCTCCACTTT; CDR3: CASMLQGGNSPLHF
V: TRBV19; size: .; D: TRBD2; J: TRBJ2-7; DNA: TGTGCCAGTAGTATAAGGCGGGGGTTAACCTACGAGCAGTACTTC; CDR3: CASSIRRGLTYEQYF
V: TRBV19; size: .; D: .; J: TRBJ1-4; DNA: TGTGCCAGTAGTGTCCGGGCAGGGGCTACTAATGAAAAACTGTTTTTT; CDR3: CASSVRAGATNEKLFF
V: TRBV12-3/TRBV12-4; size: .; D: .; J: TRBJ1-1; DNA: TGTGCCAGCAGTTCGGGGGGGAGGAGGGCTTTCTTT; CDR3: CASSSGGRRAFF
V: TRBV4-2; size: .; D: TRBD1; J: TRBJ2-7; DNA: TGTGCCAGCAGCCAGGACCCGACAGGGGCACAGGTCGAGCAGTACTTC; CDR3: CASSQDPTGAQVEQYF